The 4 T cell receptor beta chains below come from one sample, sequenced in a study of blood T cell repertoires in COVID-19. Method: immunoSEQ multiplex PCR; TCRdb's copy keeps in-frame clones and lacks some. The table has about 180,000 clones, around 83% seen once. Sequenced: peripheral blood. Receptor source: a human donor in a cohort sampled during active COVID-19.

J is TRBJ1-2 and V is TRBV7-3, with unresolved D. The germline gives CDR1 SGHTA, CDR2 FQGTGA. CDR3 length: 14 amino acids. V was shortened by 0 bases and J by 8 bases, with 13 bases between the two germline ends. Here the CDR3 DNA reads TGTGCCAGCAGCTTAACCGGGGAGGGAGAGGGCTACACCTTC. This gives the protein CASSLTGEGEGYTF.

In this sample, this clone turned up a few times. V usage is TRBV7-8 and J usage is TRBJ1-3; the match to TRBD1 covers 7 bases. Germline V CDR1 and CDR2: SGHVS, FQNEAQ. V lost 5 bases, J lost 2 bases, and 6 bases stayed unmatched. CDR3 length: 15 amino acids. The CDR3 bases are TGTGCCAGCAGCGGGAAGACAGGGCCTGGAAACACCATATATTTT. Translated: CASSGKTGPGNTIYF.

The chain recombines TRBV25-1 with TRBJ1-4; 8 nucleotides match TRBD1. CDR1 is MGHDK, CDR2 SYGVNS, per germline. The junction had 13 bases not matched to a gene; V was cut back by 6 bases and J by 13 bases. The CDR3 totals 14 residues. The CDR3 protein is CASSDRGPYEGLFF. In DNA, the CDR3 is TGTGCCAGCAGCGACAGGGGCCCCTATGAAGGACTGTTTTTT.

This clone was detected a few times. The chain links TRBV5-6 to TRBJ2-2; 8 nucleotides align to TRBD1. CDR3 length: 15 residues. From germline, CDR1 is SGHDT and CDR2 YYEEEE. With V trimmed by 0 bases and J by 7 bases, 5 bases remained unmatched. The CDR3 is CASSLVDRADGELFF. The CDR3 DNA is TGTGCCAGCAGCTTGGTGGACAGGGCGGACGGGGAGCTGTTTTTT.